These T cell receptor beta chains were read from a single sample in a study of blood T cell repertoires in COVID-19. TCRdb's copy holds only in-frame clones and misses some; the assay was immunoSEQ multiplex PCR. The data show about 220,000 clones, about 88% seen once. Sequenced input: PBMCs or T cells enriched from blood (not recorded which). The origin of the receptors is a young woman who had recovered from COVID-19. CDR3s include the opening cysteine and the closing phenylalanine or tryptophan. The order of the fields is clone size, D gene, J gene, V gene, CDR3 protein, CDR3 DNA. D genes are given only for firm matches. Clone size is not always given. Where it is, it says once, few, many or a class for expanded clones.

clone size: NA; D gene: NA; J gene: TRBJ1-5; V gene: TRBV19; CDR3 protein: CASSIGQNQPQHF; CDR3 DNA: TGTGCCAGTAGTATCGGACAGAATCAGCCCCAGCATTTT
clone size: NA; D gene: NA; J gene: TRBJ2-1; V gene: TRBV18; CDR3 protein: CASSPMDSQFF; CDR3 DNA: TGTGCCAGCTCACCGATGGACTCACAGTTCTTC
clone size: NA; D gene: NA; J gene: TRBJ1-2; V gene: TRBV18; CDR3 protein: CASSPDINGGYGYTF; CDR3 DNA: TGTGCCAGCTCACCAGATATCAACGGGGGCTATGGCTACACCTTC
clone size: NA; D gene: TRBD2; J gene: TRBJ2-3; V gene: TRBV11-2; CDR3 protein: CASSRAGGPSTDTQYF; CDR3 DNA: TGTGCCAGCAGCCGAGCGGGAGGCCCAAGCACAGATACGCAGTATTTT
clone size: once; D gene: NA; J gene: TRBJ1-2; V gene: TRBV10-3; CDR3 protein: CAISEGFKAGDGYTF; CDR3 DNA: TGTGCCATCAGTGAAGGTTTTAAGGCAGGTGATGGCTACACCTTC
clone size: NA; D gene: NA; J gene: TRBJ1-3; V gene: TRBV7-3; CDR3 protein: CASSLTGGQNGNTIYF; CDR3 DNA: TGTGCCAGCAGCTTAACTGGGGGACAAAATGGAAACACCATATATTTT
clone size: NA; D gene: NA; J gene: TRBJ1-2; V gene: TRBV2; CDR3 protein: CASSPQGKGYTF; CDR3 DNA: TGTGCCAGCAGCCCTCAGGGGAAGGGCTACACCTTC
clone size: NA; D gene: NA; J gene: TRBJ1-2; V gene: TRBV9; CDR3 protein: CASSVEGLGYTF; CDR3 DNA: TGTGCCAGCAGCGTAGAAGGACTCGGCTACACCTTC
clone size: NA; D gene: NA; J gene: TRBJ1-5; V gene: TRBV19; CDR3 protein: CASSSPFTRSIGASNQPQHF; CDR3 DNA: TGTGCCAGTAGCTCCCCCTTTACAAGGAGCATAGGCGCTAGCAATCAGCCCCAGCATTTT
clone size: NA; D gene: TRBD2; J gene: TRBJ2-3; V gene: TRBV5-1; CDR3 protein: CASSSGLAGGITDTQYF; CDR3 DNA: TGCGCCAGCAGCTCCGGACTAGCGGGGGGGATCACAGATACGCAGTATTTT
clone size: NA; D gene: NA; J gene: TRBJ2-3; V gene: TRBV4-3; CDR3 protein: CASSQRQGFRSDTQYF; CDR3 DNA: TGCGCCAGCAGCCAACGTCAGGGGTTCCGGTCAGATACGCAGTATTTT
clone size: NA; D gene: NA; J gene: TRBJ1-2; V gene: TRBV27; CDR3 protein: CASSSLTGKDGYTF; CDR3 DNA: TGTGCCAGCAGTTCCCTAACAGGGAAGGATGGCTACACCTTC
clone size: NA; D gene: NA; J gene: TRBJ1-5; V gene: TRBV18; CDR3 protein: CASSPGTHDQPQHF; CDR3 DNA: TGTGCCAGCTCCCCCGGGACACACGATCAGCCCCAGCATTTT
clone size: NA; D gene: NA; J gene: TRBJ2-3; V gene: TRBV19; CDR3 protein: CASSIGGGHTDTQYF; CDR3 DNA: TGTGCCAGTAGTATTGGGGGGGGGCACACAGATACGCAGTATTTT
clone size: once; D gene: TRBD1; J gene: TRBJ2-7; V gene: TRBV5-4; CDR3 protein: CASSWDRGGEQYF; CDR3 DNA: TGTGCCAGCAGCTGGGACAGAGGTGGCGAGCAGTACTTC
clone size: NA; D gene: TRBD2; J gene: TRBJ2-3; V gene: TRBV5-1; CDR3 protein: CASSLAGTSVRADTQYF; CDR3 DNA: TGCGCCAGCAGCTTGGCCGGGACTAGTGTACGGGCAGATACGCAGTATTTT
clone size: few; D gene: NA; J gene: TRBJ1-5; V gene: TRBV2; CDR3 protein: CASSGLRGGPQHF; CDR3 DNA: TGTGCCAGCAGTGGCCTTAGGGGGGGTCCCCAGCATTTT
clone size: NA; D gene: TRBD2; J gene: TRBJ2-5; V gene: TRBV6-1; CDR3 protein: CASSVVSSGGQETQYF; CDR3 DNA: TGTGCCAGCAGTGTGGTGTCTAGCGGGGGCCAGGAGACCCAGTACTTC
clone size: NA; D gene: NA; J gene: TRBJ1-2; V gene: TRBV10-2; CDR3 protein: CASKGIRRDYGYTF; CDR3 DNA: TGCGCCAGCAAGGGGATCCGCCGAGACTATGGCTACACCTTC
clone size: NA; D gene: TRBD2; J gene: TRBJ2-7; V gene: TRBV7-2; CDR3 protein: CASGPGGGYEQYF; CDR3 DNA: TGTGCCAGCGGACCCGGGGGGGGGTACGAGCAGTACTTC
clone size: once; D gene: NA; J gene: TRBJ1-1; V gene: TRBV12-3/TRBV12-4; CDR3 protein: CASSLSPTERAFF; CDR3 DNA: TGTGCCAGCAGTTTAAGCCCAACAGAAAGAGCTTTCTTT
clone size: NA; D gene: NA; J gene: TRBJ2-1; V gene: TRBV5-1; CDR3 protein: CASSLSGGPRDEQFF; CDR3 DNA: TGCGCCAGCAGCTTGTCGGGGGGCCCACGGGATGAGCAGTTCTTC
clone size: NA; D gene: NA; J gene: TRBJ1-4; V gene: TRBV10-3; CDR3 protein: CAIRPGGTNEKLFF; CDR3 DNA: TGTGCCATCAGACCCGGGGGGACTAATGAAAAACTGTTTTTT
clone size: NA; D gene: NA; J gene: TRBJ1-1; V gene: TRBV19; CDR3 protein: CASSIPGTEAFF; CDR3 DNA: TGTGCCAGTAGTATACCGGGAACTGAAGCTTTCTTT
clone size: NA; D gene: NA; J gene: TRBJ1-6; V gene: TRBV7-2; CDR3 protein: CASSMSSYNSPLHF; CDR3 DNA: TGTGCCAGCTCCATGAGCTCCTATAATTCACCCCTCCACTTT
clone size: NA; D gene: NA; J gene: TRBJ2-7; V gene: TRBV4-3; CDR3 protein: CASSQDRGSSEQYF; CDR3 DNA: TGCGCCAGCAGCCAAGATAGAGGCAGCTCCGAGCAGTACTTC
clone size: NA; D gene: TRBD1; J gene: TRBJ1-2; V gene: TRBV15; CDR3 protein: CATSRFGLRQGALNYGYTF; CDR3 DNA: TGTGCCACCAGCAGGTTTGGCCTGAGACAGGGGGCGCTTAACTATGGCTACACCTTC
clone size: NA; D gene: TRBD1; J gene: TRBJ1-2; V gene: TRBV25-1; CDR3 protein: CASSEPGTGESYGYTF; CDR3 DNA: TGTGCCAGCAGTGAACCAGGGACAGGTGAGAGCTATGGCTACACCTTC
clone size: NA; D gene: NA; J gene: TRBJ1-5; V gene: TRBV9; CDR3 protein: CASSVEGSNQPQHF; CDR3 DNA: TGTGCCAGCAGCGTAGAGGGGAGCAATCAGCCCCAGCATTTT
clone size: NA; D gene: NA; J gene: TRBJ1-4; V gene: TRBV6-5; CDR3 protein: CASSYSGHPNEKLFF; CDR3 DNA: TGTGCCAGCAGTTACTCGGGCCACCCCAATGAAAAACTGTTTTTT
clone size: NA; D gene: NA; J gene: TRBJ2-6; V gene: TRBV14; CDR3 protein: CASSPRGSSGANVLTF; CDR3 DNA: TGTGCCAGCAGCCCTCGCGGATCTTCTGGGGCCAACGTCCTGACTTTC
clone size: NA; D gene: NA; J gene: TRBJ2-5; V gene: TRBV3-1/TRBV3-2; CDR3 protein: CASSERTRTQETQYF; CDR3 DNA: TGTGCCAGCAGCGAAAGGACACGAACCCAAGAGACCCAGTACTTC
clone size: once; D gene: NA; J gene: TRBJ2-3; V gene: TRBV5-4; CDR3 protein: CASSLAGSTDTQYF; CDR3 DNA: TGTGCCAGCAGCTTGGCGGGGAGCACAGATACGCAGTATTTT
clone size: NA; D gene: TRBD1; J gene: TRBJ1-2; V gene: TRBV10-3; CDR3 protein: CAISPDREKGYTF; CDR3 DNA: TGTGCCATCAGTCCTGACAGGGAGAAGGGCTACACCTTC
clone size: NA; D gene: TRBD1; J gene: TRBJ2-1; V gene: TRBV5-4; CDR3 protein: CASSFTGVEQFF; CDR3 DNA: TGTGCCAGCAGTTTTACAGGGGTTGAGCAGTTCTTC
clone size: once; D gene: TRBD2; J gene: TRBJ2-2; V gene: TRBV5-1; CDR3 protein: CASSLAETSGVVAGELFF; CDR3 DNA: TGCGCCAGCAGCTTGGCCGAGACTAGCGGGGTTGTCGCCGGGGAGCTGTTTTTT
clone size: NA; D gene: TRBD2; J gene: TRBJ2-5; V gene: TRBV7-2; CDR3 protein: CASSLNGGVRETQYF; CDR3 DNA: TGTGCCAGCAGCTTAAATGGGGGGGTTCGCGAGACCCAGTACTTC
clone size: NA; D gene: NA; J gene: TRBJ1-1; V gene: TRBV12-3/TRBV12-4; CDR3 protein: CASSLRGDTEAFF; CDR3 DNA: TGTGCCAGCAGTTTAAGGGGCGACACTGAAGCTTTCTTT
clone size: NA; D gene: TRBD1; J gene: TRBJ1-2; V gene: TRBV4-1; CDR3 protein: CASSQEQGAGGYTF; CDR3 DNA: TGCGCCAGCAGCCAAGAACAGGGGGCCGGTGGCTACACCTTC
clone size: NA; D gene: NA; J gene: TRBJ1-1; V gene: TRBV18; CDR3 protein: CASSLNRQEMNTEAFF; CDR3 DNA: TGTGCCAGCTCTCTGAACAGGCAGGAAATGAACACTGAAGCTTTCTTT
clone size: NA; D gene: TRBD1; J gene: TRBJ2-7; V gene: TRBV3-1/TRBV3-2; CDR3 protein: CASSQAGTGTYEQYF; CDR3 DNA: TGTGCCAGCAGCCAAGCGGGGACAGGGACCTACGAGCAGTACTTC
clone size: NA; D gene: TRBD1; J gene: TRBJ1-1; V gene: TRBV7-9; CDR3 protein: CASSSTGMNTEAFF; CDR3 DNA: TGTGCCAGCAGCTCGACAGGGATGAACACTGAAGCTTTCTTT
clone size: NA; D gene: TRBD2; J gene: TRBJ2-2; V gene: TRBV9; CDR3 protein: CASSADPVAGAGTGELFF; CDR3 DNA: TGTGCCAGCAGCGCCGACCCGGTAGCGGGGGCAGGGACCGGGGAGCTGTTTTTT
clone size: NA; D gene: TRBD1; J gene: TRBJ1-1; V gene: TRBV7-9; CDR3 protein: CASSFYLQGGTEAFF; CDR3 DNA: TGTGCCAGCAGCTTTTACTTACAGGGGGGGACTGAAGCTTTCTTT
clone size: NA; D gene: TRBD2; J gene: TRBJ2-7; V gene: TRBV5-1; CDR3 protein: CASSLGLAGSTYEQYF; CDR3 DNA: TGCGCCAGCAGCTTGGGACTAGCGGGGAGTACCTACGAGCAGTACTTC